Presented here are 17 T cell receptor beta chains from one specimen sequenced in a study of cytomegalovirus exposure and HLA in healthy donors (dated by TCRdb to the late 2010s). The protocol used for the library was the immunoSEQ multiplex PCR assay. For the multiplex PCR, a mixture combining 60 forward primers for TCR Vbeta segments and 13 reverse primers for TCR Jbeta segments was used. TCRdb re-hosts the immuneACCESS table, in-frame sequences only. Its copies lack some clones; in the studies checked, an unresolved V gene accounts for under half of them, and the cause for the rest is not known. Across this sample there are 95,000 to 150,000 clones, with 65% to 80% seen only once. The leading ten clones occupy 2.5% to 3.5% of the sample. Sequencing was carried out using PBMCs. The source of these receptors is a middle-aged woman in good health and CMV-seropositive.

This clone was counted a single time. The chain is built from TRBV29-1 and TRBJ1-2; 9 bases agree with TRBD1. The CDR3 is 15 residues long. The junction had 14 bases not matched to a gene; V was cut back by 3 bases and J by 9 bases. Germline V gene data show CDR1 as SQVTM and CDR2 as ANQGSEA. The CDR3 region has the DNA TGCAGCGTTGAGGGACAGGGTTTCGAGGAGGGTCGCTACACCTTC. The encoded protein is CSVEGQGFEEGRYTF.

This clone occurred a few times. This sequence joins TRBV7-8 and TRBJ2-7; 11 nucleotides align to TRBD1. J lost 1 base, V lost 0 bases, and 5 bases had no gene match. Germline V gene sequence: CDR1 SGHVS, CDR2 FQNEAQ. The CDR3 has 17 residues. CDR3 coding DNA: TGTGCCAGCAGCTTAGCTGCCGGGACAGGGGGGTCCTACGAGCAGTACTTC. Amino acid sequence: CASSLAAGTGGSYEQYF.

The chain couples TRBV6-6 to TRBJ2-7; 9 bases line up with TRBD1. The V segment lost 9 bases and the J segment 3 bases; nucleotides outside the gene matches: 3. CDR1 MNHNY and CDR2 SVGAGI come from the germline V gene (reference sequence). The CDR3 sequence is 12 residues long. DNA of the CDR3: TGTGCCAGTGGACAGGGGAACTACGAGCAGTACTTC. This gives the protein CASGQGNYEQYF.

The chain joins TRBV7-2 to TRBJ2-1; TRBD2 matches 7 bases. The length of the CDR3 is 15 residues. The junction had 8 bases not matched to a gene; V was cut back by 1 base and J by 8 bases. CDR1 is SGHTA, CDR2 FQGNSA, per germline. CDR3 in amino acids: CASSLGLAEWDEQFF. The CDR3 DNA is TGTGCCAGCAGCTTAGGGCTAGCGGAGTGGGATGAGCAGTTCTTC.

The chain links TRBV18 to TRBJ1-1, with a tentative D call TRBD1 (5 bases). V was pared by 3 bases and J by 0 bases, with 8 bases between. CDR3 length: 14 residues. The germline gives CDR1 KGHSH, CDR2 LQKENI. The CDR3, as DNA: TGTGCCAGCTCACCTGCGACAGTGAACACTGAAGCTTTCTTT. Translating it yields CASSPATVNTEAFF.

V and J are TRBV30 and TRBJ1-4; a possible D gene is TRBD1 (5 bases). V was shortened by 0 bases and J by 8 bases, with 10 bases between the two germline ends. CDR1 and CDR2 (germline): GTSNPN, SVGIG (reference sequence). This CDR3 spans 13 amino acids. This chain's CDR3 is CAWSVGGGEKLFF. CDR3 DNA sequence: TGTGCCTGGAGTGTCGGGGGGGGAGAAAAACTGTTTTTT.

The count of this clone is one. This sequence joins TRBV7-9 and TRBJ1-4; D call uncertain. With 3 bases removed from V and 6 bases from J, the gap between germline ends came to 11 bases. This CDR3 is built from 14 residues. Germline loops: CDR1 SEHNR, CDR2 FQNEAQ (reference sequence). The CDR3: CASSFSGIDEKLFF. The CDR3 nucleotides are TGTGCCAGCAGCTTCTCCGGGATAGATGAAAAACTGTTTTTT.

This rearrangement joins TRBV5-1 to TRBJ1-1; D unclear. V was trimmed by 2 bases and J by 1 base, leaving 6 bases between them. The germline gives CDR1 SGHRS, CDR2 YFSETQ. The CDR3 length is 13 residues. CDR3 in amino acids: CASSFLRNTEAFF. Here the CDR3 DNA reads TGCGCCAGCAGCTTCCTCAGGAACACTGAAGCTTTCTTT.

This chain uses TRBV4-3 with TRBJ2-1, with a possible D match to TRBD2 (6 bases). The CDR3 runs 18 residues. With 4 bases removed from V and 0 bases from J, the gap between germline ends came to 19 bases. CDR1 is LGHNA and CDR2 is YSLEER in the germline V gene. The CDR3 sequence is CASSPRGGNPSSYNEQFF. CDR3 nucleotide sequence: TGCGCCAGCAGCCCCCGCGGCGGGAACCCGAGCTCCTACAATGAGCAGTTCTTC.

The gene calls are TRBV4-3 and TRBJ1-2; 9 bases fit TRBD1. This CDR3 has 16 residues. J lost 6 bases, V lost 1 base, and 9 bases had no gene match. Germline V gives CDR1 LGHNA, CDR2 YSLEER. This CDR3 is CASSQVATGGANGYTF. CDR3 nucleotide sequence: TGCGCCAGCAGCCAAGTCGCCACAGGGGGCGCGAATGGCTACACCTTC.

The sample holds a few counts of this clone. The V and J genes are TRBV5-6 and TRBJ1-4; 8 nucleotides line up with TRBD1. The germline V gene encodes CDR1 SGHDT and CDR2 YYEEEE. V shed 3 bases and J 3 bases; nucleotides not matched to a gene: 4. The CDR3 has 15 residues. In DNA, the CDR3 is TGTGCCAGCAGCTCGGGGACAGGATCTAATGAAAAACTGTTTTTT. Its protein is CASSSGTGSNEKLFF.

This clone occurred once. The V and J genes are TRBV6-1 and TRBJ2-7; no firm D call. V lost 6 bases and J 9 bases, leaving 18 bases between the germline ends. The CDR3 sequence is 13 residues long. The germline CDR1 and CDR2 sequences are MNHNS and SASEGT. The CDR3 here is CASSHEARKRQYF. For the CDR3, the DNA is TGTGCCAGCAGCCATGAGGCTAGAAAGAGGCAGTACTTC.

The chain has TRBV15 and TRBJ2-5, with TRBD2 identical over 12 bases. Trimming cost V 2 bases and J 5 bases; bases outside gene matches: 21. This CDR3 is 21 amino acids long. Per the germline V gene, CDR1 is LNHNV and CDR2 is YYDKDF (reference sequence). The CDR3 bases are TGTGCCACCAGCAGAACCTGGGACTGGACTAGCGGGGTCAAATCGATGGAGACCCAGTACTTC. Translating gives CATSRTWDWTSGVKSMETQYF.

This rearrangement joins TRBV4-2 to TRBJ1-1; D possibly corresponds to TRBD1 (6 bases). Looked up from germline, CDR1 is LGHNA and CDR2 is YNFKEQ. Between the trimmed V and J ends, which lost 10 bases and 2 bases, there was a span of 14 bases. The CDR3 covers 13 residues. The CDR3 nucleotides read TGTGCCATTTCGAGACAGGCCAACACTGAAGCTTTCTTT. Amino acid sequence: CAISRQANTEAFF.

The chain links TRBV27 to TRBJ1-5; 9 nucleotides align to TRBD1. Germline CDR1 MNHEY, CDR2 SMNVEV (reference sequence). The CDR3 length is 20 residues. J lost 0 bases, V lost 5 bases, and 17 bases had no gene match. The CDR3 loop is CASSPSGGQGYLYSNQPQHF. The DNA for the CDR3 is TGTGCCAGCAGTCCTTCGGGGGGACAGGGTTACCTCTATAGCAATCAGCCCCAGCATTTT.

The chain recombines TRBV6-5 with TRBJ1-3, with D possibly TRBD1 on 5 matching bases. Germline CDR1 and CDR2: MNHEY and SVGAGI. The V end lost 0 bases, the J end lost 3 bases, and 12 bases lay between the germline ends. This CDR3 is built from 16 residues. CDR3 residues: CASSYSTRVGGNTIYF. The DNA for the CDR3 is TGTGCCAGCAGTTACTCAACCAGGGTGGGTGGAAACACCATATATTTT.

In this sample, this clone turned up a few times. The rearrangement joins TRBV7-9 to TRBJ2-7; 9 bases are a match to TRBD2. This CDR3 has 15 amino acids. The germline V gene has CDR1 SEHNR and CDR2 FQNEAQ (reference sequence). The J segment lost 5 bases and the V segment lost 1 base, leaving 6 bases of the junction unmatched. This chain's CDR3 is CASSLGAGGVDEQYF. The CDR3 DNA follows: TGTGCCAGCAGCTTAGGGGCGGGGGGGGTCGACGAGCAGTACTTC. The variable domain in full, completed from reference TRBV7-9 and TRBJ2-7, reads DTGVSQNPRHKITKRGQNVTFRCDPISEHNRLYWYRQTLGQGPEFLTYFQNEAQLEKSRLLSDRFSAERPKGSFSTLEIQRTEQGDSAMYLCASSLGAGGVDEQYFGPGTRLTVT.